The 15 T cell receptor beta chains below come from one sample, sequenced in a study of shared clonotypes between healthy human individuals. The data were produced by immunoSEQ multiplex PCR, yet TCRdb's version contains in-frame clones alone and is incomplete. The sample shows about 1.4 million clones, around 95% of them seen only once. Sequenced material: naive CD4+ T cells sorted from blood. Subset: CD45RA+ positively selected. These receptors were taken from a man aged 25-45 years in good health.

The chain uses TRBV6-4 and TRBJ2-3; D tentatively fits TRBD1 or TRBD2 (5 bases each). V lost 8 bases, J lost 0 bases, and 12 bases lay in between. There are 14 residues in the CDR3. Germline loops: CDR1 MRHNA, CDR2 SNTAGT. The CDR3, as DNA: TGTGCCAGCTCCCGGGACCCGAGCACAGATACGCAGTATTTT. Its protein is CASSRDPSTDTQYF.

The rearrangement links TRBV28 to TRBJ2-3, with no clear D. The CDR3 runs to 13 residues. Germline lookup yields CDR1 MDHEN and CDR2 SYDVKM. The germline V and J ends were trimmed by 5 bases and 0 bases, with 6 bases remaining between them. CDR3 in amino acids: CASSIFSTDTQYF. The CDR3 DNA is TGTGCCAGCAGTATATTCAGCACAGATACGCAGTATTTT.

This chain joins TRBV2 and TRBJ2-7; D remains ambiguous. Germline values: CDR1 SNHLY, CDR2 FYNNEI. CDR3 length: 14 residues. The V end lost 0 bases, the J end lost 5 bases, and 11 bases lay between the germline ends. This chain's CDR3 is CASSEAGPFHEQYF. CDR3 in DNA: TGTGCCAGCAGTGAAGCCGGGCCCTTCCACGAGCAGTACTTC.

The chain uses TRBV7-2 and TRBJ2-5; no definite D call. CDR1 is SGHTA and CDR2 is FQGNSA in the germline V gene. There are 14 residues in the CDR3. Trimming took off 1 base at V and 3 bases at J, with 9 bases between the two ends. As DNA, the CDR3 is TGTGCCAGCAGCTTAGGTCTAGGGAAAGAGACCCAGTACTTC. This gives the protein CASSLGLGKETQYF.

The rearrangement links TRBV19 to TRBJ2-7, with 8 bases aligning to TRBD1. V lost 5 bases and J lost 4; bases outside the gene matches: 4. The length of the CDR3 is 13 residues. Germline CDR1 LNHDA, CDR2 SQIVND (reference sequence). CDR3 DNA: TGTGCCAGTAGTGAGGACAGGGAATACGAGCAGTACTTC. Protein sequence: CASSEDREYEQYF.

The V call is TRBV7-2, the J call TRBJ2-7; D remains unclear. The CDR3 covers 15 residues. CDR1 and CDR2 (germline): SGHTA, FQGNSA. The V gene lost 4 bases and the J gene lost 6 bases, with 19 bases spanning the gap. The CDR3 region has the DNA TGTGCCAGCAGCTCTCCAACACATCGGCCTCTCGAGCAGTACTTC. Translated: CASSSPTHRPLEQYF.

The CDR3 loop reads CASSSPWASSQPQHF. In nucleotides, the CDR3 is TGTGCCAGTAGTTCCCCGTGGGCCTCGAGTCAGCCCCAGCATTTT. This rearrangement joins TRBV19 to TRBJ1-5, with D unclear. The CDR3 runs to 15 residues. Trimming removed 5 bases from V and 6 bases from J, with 17 bases in between. From germline, CDR1 is LNHDA and CDR2 SQIVND (reference sequence).

V is TRBV7-3 and J is TRBJ1-1; D remains ambiguous. The CDR3 loop spans 15 amino acids. V lost 5 bases and J lost 1, with 14 bases in between. Germline lookup yields CDR1 SGHTA and CDR2 FQGTGA. The CDR3 DNA sequence: TGTGCCAGCAGCCCGACCCGGAACTCGAACACTGAAGCTTTCTTT. This encodes CASSPTRNSNTEAFF.

V gene TRBV11-2 combines with J gene TRBJ2-1; 11 nucleotides agree with TRBD1. CDR1 and CDR2 from the germline V gene are SGHAT and FQNNGV. This CDR3 comprises 15 residues. V lost 3 bases, J lost 3 bases, and 1 base stayed unmatched. CDR3 nucleotide sequence: TGTGCCAGCAGCTTCGGGACAGGGGGCTACAATGAGCAGTTCTTC. This sequence encodes CASSFGTGGYNEQFF. The full variable domain, rest sourced from reference TRBV11-2 and TRBJ2-1, is EAGVAQSPRYKIIEKRQSVAFWCNPISGHATLYWYQQILGQGPKLLIQFQNNGVVDDSQLPKDRFSAERLKGVDSTLKIQPAKLEDSAVYLCASSFGTGGYNEQFFGPGTRLTVL.

The chain links TRBV27 to TRBJ1-2, with D possibly matching TRBD1 (5 bases). The CDR3 is 16 amino acids. Trimming removed 4 bases from V and 2 bases from J, with 17 bases in between. The V gene's germline CDR1 is MNHEY and CDR2 SMNVEV (reference sequence). CDR3 loop: CASSSLGEGSNYGYTF. The CDR3 DNA sequence: TGTGCCAGCAGTTCATTGGGGGAGGGCTCCAACTATGGCTACACCTTC.

The chain joins TRBV2 to TRBJ2-7; 12 bases agree with TRBD1. The germline gives CDR1 SNHLY, CDR2 FYNNEI. J was trimmed by 6 bases and V by 5 bases; bases with no gene match: 14. This CDR3 is 17 amino acids long. The CDR3 DNA follows: TGTGCCAGCAGTAAGCAACAAGGGACAGGGGGCGGCGGCGAGCAGTACTTC. Protein: CASSKQQGTGGGGEQYF.

The rearrangement joins TRBV5-1 to TRBJ2-1; 7 bases map to TRBD1. CDR1 SGHRS and CDR2 YFSETQ come from the germline V gene. V lost 5 bases and J lost 4; bases outside the gene matches: 9. The CDR3 has 15 amino acids. Written as DNA, the CDR3 is TGCGCCAGCAGTAAAGGCAGACAGGGATACAATGAGCAGTTCTTC. This sequence encodes CASSKGRQGYNEQFF.

This chain connects TRBV5-6 to TRBJ2-1, with D tentatively TRBD2 (5 bases). The length of the CDR3 is 13 residues. V lost 4 bases and J 8 bases, leaving 13 bases between the germline ends. The germline V gene encodes CDR1 SGHDT and CDR2 YYEEEE. CDR3: CASSRDEVDEQFF. In DNA form, the CDR3 reads TGTGCCAGCAGCCGGGATGAGGTGGATGAGCAGTTCTTC.

The V gene is TRBV28, the J gene TRBJ1-3; 7 bases fit TRBD1. CDR1 is MDHEN, CDR2 SYDVKM, per germline. The J segment lost 4 bases and the V segment lost 5 bases, leaving 2 bases of the junction unmatched. This CDR3 comprises 13 residues. CDR3 in amino acids: CASSKDRGNTIYF. Written as DNA, the CDR3 is TGTGCCAGCAGTAAGGACAGGGGAAACACCATATATTTT.

In nucleotides, the CDR3 is TGTGCCAGCAGCTATAGACAGACCCAAATGAACACTGAAGCTTTCTTT. The encoded protein is CASSYRQTQMNTEAFF. This rearrangement joins TRBV5-8 to TRBJ1-1, with a tentative D call TRBD1 (5 bases). V was pared by 3 bases and J by 0 bases, with 15 bases between. The CDR3 is made up of 16 amino acids. The germline V gene has CDR1 SGHTS and CDR2 YDEGEE. Using reference TRBV5-8 and TRBJ1-1 for the parts outside the CDR3, the full variable domain is EAGVTQSPTHLIKTRGQQATLRCSPISGHTSVYWYQQALGLGLQFLLWYDEGEERNRGNFPPRFSGRQFPNYSSELNVNALELEDSALYLCASSYRQTQMNTEAFFGQGTRLTVV.